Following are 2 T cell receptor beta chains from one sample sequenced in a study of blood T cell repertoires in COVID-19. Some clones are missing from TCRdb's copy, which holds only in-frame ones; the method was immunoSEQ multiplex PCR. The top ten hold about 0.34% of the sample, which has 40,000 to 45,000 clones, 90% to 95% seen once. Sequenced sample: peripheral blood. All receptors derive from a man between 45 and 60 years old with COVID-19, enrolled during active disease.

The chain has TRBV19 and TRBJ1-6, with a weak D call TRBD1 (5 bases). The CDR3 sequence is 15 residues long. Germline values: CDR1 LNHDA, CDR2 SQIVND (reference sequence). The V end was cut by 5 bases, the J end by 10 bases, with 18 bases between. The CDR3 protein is CASSSTWGGESPLHF. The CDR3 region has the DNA TGTGCCAGTAGTTCGACTTGGGGAGGGGAATCACCCCTCCACTTT.

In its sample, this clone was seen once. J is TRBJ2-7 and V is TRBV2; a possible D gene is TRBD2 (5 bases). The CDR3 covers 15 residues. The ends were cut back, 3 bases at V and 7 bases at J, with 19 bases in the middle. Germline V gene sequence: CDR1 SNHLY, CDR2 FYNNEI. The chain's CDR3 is CASSDDRDTVGEQYF. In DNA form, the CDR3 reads TGTGCCAGCAGTGACGATCGGGATACGGTGGGGGAGCAGTACTTC.